Here is one T cell receptor beta chain with its context. Clones were sequenced by immunoSEQ multiplex PCR, and TCRdb holds only the in-frame ones, with some missing. Of about 75,000 clones in the sample, roughly 90% were seen once. From germline, CDR1 is SNHLY and CDR2 FYNNEI. CDR3 length: 14 amino acids. The V and J ends lost 10 bases and 3 bases respectively, with 16 bases between them. These data come from a study of OX40 agonist ivuxolimab in advanced cancers. Looking at the study overall: Hepatocellular carcinoma, melanoma, renal cell or head and neck cancer occurred in dose-escalation patients.

The chain links TRBV2 to TRBJ1-3; possibly TRBD1 for D (6 bases). The sample consisted of CD4+ or CD8+ T cells sorted from blood, taken in a trial of the OX40 agonist ivuxolimab. This receptor was taken from an adult with an advanced solid tumor such as melanoma, head and neck, liver or kidney cancer. The CDR3 region is CAILQRGDGNTIYF. CDR3 DNA sequence: TGTGCCATCCTCCAAAGGGGGGATGGAAACACCATATATTTT.